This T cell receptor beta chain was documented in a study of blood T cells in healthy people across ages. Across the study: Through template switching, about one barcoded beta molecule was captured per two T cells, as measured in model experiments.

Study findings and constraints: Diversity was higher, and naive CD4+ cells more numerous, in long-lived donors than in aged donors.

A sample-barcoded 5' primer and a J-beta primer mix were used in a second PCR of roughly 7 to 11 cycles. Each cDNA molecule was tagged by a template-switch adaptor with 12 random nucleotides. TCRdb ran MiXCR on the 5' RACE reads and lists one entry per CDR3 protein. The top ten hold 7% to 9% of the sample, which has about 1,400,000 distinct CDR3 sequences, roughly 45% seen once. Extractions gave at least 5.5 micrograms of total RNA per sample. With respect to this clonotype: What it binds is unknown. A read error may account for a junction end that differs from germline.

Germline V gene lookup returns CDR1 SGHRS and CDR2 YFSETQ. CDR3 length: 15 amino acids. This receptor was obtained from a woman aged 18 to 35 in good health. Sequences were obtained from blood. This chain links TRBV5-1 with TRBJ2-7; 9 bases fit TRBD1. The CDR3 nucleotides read TGCGCCAGCAACTTGGGGGAGGACAGGGGATACGAGCAGTACTTC. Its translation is CASNLGEDRGYEQYF.